The T cell receptor beta chain under discussion was sequenced for a study of persistence of HIV-infected CD4 T cells. Concerning this clone: Its specificity is not known.

V trimming: 5 bases; J trimming: 3 bases; junction bases outside the gene matches: 8. Germline V lookup: CDR1 WNHNN, CDR2 SYGVQD (reference sequence). The CDR3 consists of 16 residues. This was the immunoSEQ version 4 assay in survey mode. Only in-frame clones appear in the TCRdb table, and some are missing; sequencing was by immunoSEQ multiplex PCR. The profile shows some 20,000 clones, approximately 65% of them singletons. Stimulation used approximately 9.1 ug/mL lysate from CMV-infected fibroblasts. CD4+ T cells upregulating both CD40 ligand and CD69 were sorted as responding cells. The starting material was CD4+ T cells sorted from PBMCs after approximately 19-hour stimulation, obtained from a patient who received antiretroviral therapy. The chain has TRBV10-1 and TRBJ2-3; TRBD1 agrees at 10 bases. The sequence came from an adult woman with HIV who was CMV-seropositive. CDR3 in DNA: TGCGCCAGCAGTCAGGCGGGACAGGGGTCAACAGATACGCAGTATTTT. Its translation is CASSQAGQGSTDTQYF.